This T cell receptor beta chain derives from a study of T cell responses to AZD1222 COVID-19 vaccine. Study-wide points: The donor cohort was predominantly white British with a female majority, and clonal diversity may have been underestimated. Baseline serostatus was positive in only six AZD1222 recipients.

Losses at the gene ends were 5 bases for V and 3 bases for J; bases not matched to a gene: 9. The CDR3 runs 18 residues. Germline V gene sequence: CDR1 MGHRA, CDR2 YSYEKL. The method was immunoSEQ multiplex PCR; TCRdb's version includes in-frame clones alone and lacks a portion of them. The sample consists of more than 120,000 clones, 75% to 90% of them appearing once. This clone appeared a few times. As yet, its antigen is unknown. This TCR came from an adult who received the AZD1222 COVID-19 vaccine. The input for sequencing was peripheral blood, taken 28 days after the second AZD1222 dose. The chain links TRBV4-1 to TRBJ2-5; 16 bases line up with TRBD2. The CDR3 bases are TGCGCCAGCAGCACCCCGGGACTAGCGGGGGGGCCAGAAGAGACCCAGTACTTC. It is translated as CASSTPGLAGGPEETQYF.